Shown below are 22 T cell receptor beta chains from a single sample sequenced in a study of response to subunit inactivated influenza vaccine. One entry per CDR3 protein, called by TCRdb with MiXCR from the RT-PCR reads. The sample yields 550,000 to 800,000 distinct CDR3 sequences, 15% to 19% seen once. The specimen was PBMCs from blood, collected 11 to 12 days after vaccination. The source of these receptors is a man aged 45-65 years who received an inactivated influenza vaccine.

This sequence joins TRBV6-1 and TRBJ2-7; D remains ambiguous. The CDR3 covers 12 residues. Germline V gene sequence: CDR1 MNHNS, CDR2 SASEGT. Trimming cost V 1 base and J 3 bases, with 4 bases left between them. CDR3 region: CASSEVNYEQYF. For the CDR3, the DNA is TGTGCCAGCAGTGAAGTCAACTACGAGCAGTACTTC.

This clonotype was observed at least ten times. The chain is built from TRBV5-1 and TRBJ2-7, with D uncertain. Looked up from germline, CDR1 is SGHRS and CDR2 is YFSETQ. V was shortened by 2 bases and J by 3 bases, with 12 bases between the two germline ends. The CDR3 covers 14 residues. The CDR3 spells CASSLTTVVYEQYF. CDR3 bases: TGCGCCAGCAGCTTAACAACAGTTGTCTACGAGCAGTACTTC.

This clonotype was detected a few times. This sequence joins TRBV5-5 and TRBJ2-7; no clear D gene. Deletions cut 3 bases from V and 0 bases from J, with 7 bases between. The V gene's germline CDR1 is SGHKS and CDR2 YYEKEE (reference sequence). The CDR3 is 13 residues long. The CDR3 protein is CASSWGFSYEQYF. The DNA of the CDR3 is TGTGCCAGCAGCTGGGGATTCTCCTACGAGCAGTACTTC.

This clonotype was counted between two and nine times. The rearrangement links TRBV7-3 to TRBJ2-1; no clear D gene. V was trimmed by 0 bases and J by 8 bases, leaving 8 bases between them. Germline V CDR1 and CDR2: SGHTA, FQGTGA. This CDR3 is 13 amino acids long. The CDR3 protein is CASSLTIRDEQFF. CDR3 DNA: TGTGCCAGCAGCTTAACAATTCGCGATGAGCAGTTCTTC.

The table lists this clonotype with a few counts. V and J are TRBV29-1 and TRBJ1-2; perhaps TRBD1 as D (6 bases). This CDR3 spans 13 amino acids. The V end lost 6 bases, the J end lost 4 bases, and 15 bases lay between the germline ends. CDR1 SQVTM and CDR2 ANQGSEA come from the germline V gene. CDR3 in DNA: TGCAGCGTCTTACAGGGAGGAGGCTATGGCTACACCTTC. This codes for CSVLQGGGYGYTF.

The chain has TRBV12-3 or TRBV12-4 and TRBJ1-5, with D possibly matching TRBD1 (5 bases). This CDR3 is built from 14 residues. With 2 bases removed from V and 6 bases from J, the gap between germline ends came to 11 bases. CDR3 sequence reads: CASSLLQAGQPQHF. The CDR3 DNA reads as TGTGCCAGCAGTTTATTACAGGCGGGTCAGCCCCAGCATTTT.

V gene TRBV7-2 combines with J gene TRBJ1-2; a possible D gene is TRBD1 (6 bases). The V end was cut by 1 base, the J end by 4 bases, with 13 bases between. CDR1 SGHTA and CDR2 FQGNSA come from the germline V gene. There are 15 residues in the CDR3. In DNA, the CDR3 is TGTGCCAGCAGCTTAGAGTCAGGGGTGTCCTATGGCTACACCTTC. This codes for CASSLESGVSYGYTF.

The rearrangement joins TRBV5-1 to TRBJ2-7, with 9 nucleotides matching TRBD1. V was pared by 1 base and J by 0 bases, with 17 bases of the junction left unmatched. The germline V gene encodes CDR1 SGHRS and CDR2 YFSETQ. CDR3 length: 20 amino acids. In nucleotides, the CDR3 is TGCGCCAGCAGCTTGCGCCCCGCCGGGACAGGGCACCTCAGCTCCTACGAGCAGTACTTC. Protein product: CASSLRPAGTGHLSSYEQYF.

This clonotype was counted many times. The V and J genes are TRBV20-1 and TRBJ1-2; possibly TRBD1 for D (5 bases). Trimming took off 0 bases at V and 4 bases at J, with 12 bases between the two ends. The CDR3 runs 14 residues. Germline V lookup: CDR1 DFQATT, CDR2 SNEGSKA (reference sequence). The CDR3 DNA sequence: TGCAGTGCTAGAGATGCGGGCAGGGTCTATGGCTACACCTTC. This sequence encodes CSARDAGRVYGYTF.

The sample holds a few counts of this clonotype. V gene TRBV29-1 combines with J gene TRBJ2-5, with D perhaps matching TRBD1 or TRBD2 (5 bases each). The V end was cut by 3 bases, the J end by 5 bases, with 7 bases between. The CDR3 covers 11 residues. Germline V CDR1 and CDR2: SQVTM, ANQGSEA. The CDR3 protein is CSVEGVETQYF. In DNA form, the CDR3 reads TGCAGCGTTGAGGGGGTGGAGACCCAGTACTTC.

The chain recombines TRBV20-1 with TRBJ2-1; 14 bases fit TRBD2. Germline CDR1 is DFQATT and CDR2 is SNEGSKA (reference sequence). The CDR3 extends over 18 amino acids. Trimming at V came to 2 bases and at J to 1 base, leaving 7 bases not matched to a gene. CDR3 in DNA: TGCAGTGCTAGATGGGGACTAGCGGGGGTGTCATCCTACAATGAGCAGTTCTTC. Its protein product is CSARWGLAGVSSYNEQFF.

The V gene is TRBV20-1, the J gene TRBJ1-5; 11 nucleotides agree with TRBD1. CDR3 length: 14 residues. CDR1 and CDR2 (germline): DFQATT, SNEGSKA (reference sequence). J lost 7 bases, V lost 0 bases, and 2 bases had no gene match. The CDR3 region is CSAREDRGQQPQHF. The CDR3 region has the DNA TGCAGTGCTAGAGAGGACAGGGGGCAACAGCCCCAGCATTTT.

This chain links TRBV5-1 with TRBJ2-2, with TRBD1 identical over 7 bases. V shed 4 bases, J shed 6 bases, and the junction held 9 bases outside the gene matches. Per the germline V gene, CDR1 is SGHRS and CDR2 is YFSETQ. This CDR3 has 15 residues. CDR3 in amino acids: CASSQGVGAAGELFF. Written as DNA, the CDR3 is TGCGCCAGCAGCCAGGGGGTGGGGGCTGCCGGGGAGCTGTTTTTT.

This clonotype was recorded at least ten times. The J gene is TRBJ1-2, the V gene TRBV7-9, with 8 bases aligning to TRBD1. The CDR3 contains 16 residues. CDR1 and CDR2 (germline): SEHNR, FQNEAQ (reference sequence). V lost 0 bases and J lost 5; bases outside the gene matches: 8. The CDR3 sequence is CASSLARGQGGYGYTF. The CDR3 nucleotides are TGTGCCAGCAGCTTAGCGCGAGGACAGGGAGGGTATGGCTACACCTTC. Looking up the rest from reference TRBV7-9 and TRBJ1-2 gives the full variable domain: DTGVSQNPRHKITKRGQNVTFRCDPISEHNRLYWYRQTLGQGPEFLTYFQNEAQLEKSRLLSDRFSAERPKGSFSTLEIQRTEQGDSAMYLCASSLARGQGGYGYTFGSGTRLTVV.

The CDR3 region has the DNA TGTGCCAGCAGCTTATTCGGACAGGTAACCTACTACAATGAGCAGTTCTTC. It is translated as CASSLFGQVTYYNEQFF. The V call is TRBV7-9, the J call TRBJ2-1; 7 bases line up with TRBD1. The CDR3 sequence is 17 residues long. V was clipped by 2 bases and J by 3 bases; unmatched bases: 10. Germline V gene lookup returns CDR1 SEHNR and CDR2 FQNEAQ (reference sequence).

This clonotype was counted only a few times. The gene calls are TRBV27 and TRBJ2-7; D remains unclear. V was trimmed by 2 bases and J by 7 bases, leaving 12 bases between them. The CDR3 sequence is 13 residues long. Germline V CDR1 and CDR2: MNHEY, SMNVEV (reference sequence). CDR3 DNA sequence: TGTGCCAGCAGTTTAAGGCCCGTTGGTGAGCAGTACTTC. This gives the protein CASSLRPVGEQYF.

This clonotype appeared a few times. This chain connects TRBV20-1 to TRBJ1-5; D is uncertain. Germline CDR1 is DFQATT and CDR2 is SNEGSKA (reference sequence). The length of the CDR3 is 14 residues. Trimming stripped 0 bases from V and 7 bases from J, with 13 bases between. CDR3 loop: CSARDESSWQPQHF. Written as DNA, the CDR3 is TGCAGTGCTAGAGATGAGAGCAGCTGGCAGCCCCAGCATTTT.

For this clonotype: It may be a read error: a sequence one base away is much more abundant. The chain joins TRBV29-1 to TRBJ2-1, with D perhaps TRBD1 or TRBD2 (5 bases each). Germline CDR1 is SQVTM and CDR2 is ANQGSEA. This CDR3 spans 14 amino acids. The V end lost 4 bases, the J end lost 2 bases, and 12 bases lay between the germline ends. The CDR3 DNA is TGCAGCGTTGGAGGGCAGGGAGCCTACAATGAGCAGTTCTTC. Its protein is CSVGGQGAYNEQFF.

The chain combines TRBV10-3 with TRBJ2-5, with 8 bases aligning to TRBD1. Germline V gene data show CDR1 as ENHRY and CDR2 as SYGVKD. This CDR3 comprises 13 residues. V trimming: 6 bases; J trimming: 5 bases; junction bases outside the gene matches: 5. DNA of the CDR3: TGTGCCATCAGGCTTGACAGGGGTGAGACCCAGTACTTC. It is translated as CAIRLDRGETQYF.

The chain has TRBV4-3 and TRBJ2-3; TRBD1 or TRBD2 may be the D gene (5 bases each). Trimming removed 2 bases at V and 3 bases at J, with 12 bases between. The CDR3 spans 15 residues. The germline CDR1 and CDR2 sequences are LGHNA and YSLEER. CDR3 region: CASSQRTWGTDTQYF. CDR3 in DNA: TGCGCCAGCAGCCAAAGGACCTGGGGGACAGATACGCAGTATTTT.

This clonotype has just a few counts. A much larger clone lies one base from this, so it may be a read error. The rearrangement links TRBV5-1 to TRBJ2-7; the match to TRBD1 covers 7 bases. CDR3 length equals 13 residues. CDR1 and CDR2 from the germline V gene are SGHRS and YFSETQ. In DNA, the CDR3 is TGCGCCATCAGCTTGGACAGGTCCTACGAGCAGTACTTC. Amino acids: CAISLDRSYEQYF. The full variable domain, rest sourced from reference TRBV5-1 and TRBJ2-7, is KAGVTQTPRYLIKTRGQQVTLSCSPISGHRSVSWYQQTPGQGLQFLFEYFSETQRNKGNFPGRFSGRQFSNSRSEMNVSTLELGDSALYLCAISLDRSYEQYFGPGTRLTVT.

This clonotype was recorded many times. The V and J genes are TRBV12-3 or TRBV12-4 and TRBJ2-2, with TRBD1 matching 10 bases. CDR3 length equals 16 residues. V gave up 6 bases and J gave up 7 bases; unmatched junction bases: 11. The CDR3 sequence is CASSPNSGTGDGELFF. The CDR3 DNA reads TGTGCCAGCAGCCCAAACTCCGGGACAGGGGACGGGGAGCTGTTTTTT.